The clone carrying this T cell receptor beta chain was seen repeatedly, ten times or more. Its antigen is unknown. In building TCR beta libraries, iRepertoire HTBI primers were used together with Arm-PCR of CDR3 regions. In the original workflow: The samples included roughly 61 TRBV and over eleven TRBJ segments. TCRdb analysed the multiplex PCR reads with MiXCR anew, one entry per CDR3 protein. The V and J calls were not made by the authors but by TCRdb's processing. The data hold about 660,000 distinct CDR3 sequences, with roughly 30% observed a single time. This sample is part of a study of regulatory T cells in long-lasting Graves disease. Specified time point: persistent/refractory GD, antithyroid drugs over 5 years with positive TRAb. PBMC-derived RNA was used for the TCR library. Broader study findings: Patients with persistent disease shared 2,741 public clonotypes, outpacing the 966 shared by new patients.

The length of the CDR3 is 15 residues. Germline CDR1 reads MDHEN; CDR2 reads SYDVKM. Trimming cost V 2 bases and J 5 bases, with 16 bases left between them. The specimen comprised peripheral blood mononuclear cells (PBMCs), sampled when the disease was refractory, from a patient treated with antithyroid drugs. The rearrangement joins TRBV28 to TRBJ2-7, with D perhaps TRBD2 (7 bases). The clonotype was recovered from a female donor with Graves disease. For the CDR3, the DNA is TGTGCCAGCAGTTTAAGGGGGGGTCGCAGTCACGAGCAGTACTTC. It encodes CASSLRGGRSHEQYF.